This T cell receptor (beta chain) was sequenced during a study of T-cell memory formation after mild COVID-19. Study-wide points: Among clones peaking at day 37 in the second wave, SARS-CoV-2 specificity remained unconfirmed. From day 15 to 85, contracting clones were balanced between CD4 and CD8, whereas later expanders leaned toward CD4+.

The sample holds a few counts of this clonotype. The antigen is unknown. A single record per CDR3 protein comes from TCRdb applying MiXCR to the 5' RACE reads. Of about 160,000 distinct CDR3 sequences in the sample, around a third were seen once. The CDR3 is 15 amino acids. Germline V gives CDR1 SEHNR, CDR2 FQNEAQ (reference sequence). Trimming took 1 base from V and 0 from J, leaving 4 bases between them. The J gene is TRBJ2-6, the V gene TRBV7-9, with D uncertain. This TCR derives from an adult woman who had mild COVID-19 (a few samples of this study predate the infection). Cell type and time point are not known. The specimen was PBMCs or a T cell subset sorted from them (not recorded which). CDR3 bases: TGTGCCAGCAGCTTAGTCGTCTCTGGGGCCAACGTCCTGACTTTC. Amino acid sequence: CASSLVVSGANVLTF.